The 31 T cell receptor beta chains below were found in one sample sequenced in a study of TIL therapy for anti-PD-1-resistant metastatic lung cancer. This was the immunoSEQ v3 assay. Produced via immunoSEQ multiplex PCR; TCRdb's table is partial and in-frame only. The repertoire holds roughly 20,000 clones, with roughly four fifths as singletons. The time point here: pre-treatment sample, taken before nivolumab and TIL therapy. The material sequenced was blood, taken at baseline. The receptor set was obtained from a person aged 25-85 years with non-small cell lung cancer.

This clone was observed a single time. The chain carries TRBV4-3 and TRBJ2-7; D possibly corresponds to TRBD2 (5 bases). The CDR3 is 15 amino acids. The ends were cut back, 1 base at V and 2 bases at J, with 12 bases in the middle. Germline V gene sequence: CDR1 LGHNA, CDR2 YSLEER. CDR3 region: CASSQGPGVPYEQYF. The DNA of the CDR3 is TGCGCCAGCAGCCAAGGCCCCGGGGTCCCCTACGAGCAGTACTTC.

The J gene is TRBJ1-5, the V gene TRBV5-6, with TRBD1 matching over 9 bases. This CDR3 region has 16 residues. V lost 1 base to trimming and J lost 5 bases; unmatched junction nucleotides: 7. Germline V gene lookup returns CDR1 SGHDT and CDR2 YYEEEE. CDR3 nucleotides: TGTGCCAGCAGCTTGAAAACAGGGGGCTTTCATCAGCCCCAGCATTTT. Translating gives CASSLKTGGFHQPQHF.

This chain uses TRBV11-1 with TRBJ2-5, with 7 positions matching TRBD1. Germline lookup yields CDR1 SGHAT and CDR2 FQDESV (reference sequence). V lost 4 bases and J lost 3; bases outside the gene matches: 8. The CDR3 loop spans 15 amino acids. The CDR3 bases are TGTGCCAGCAGCTCGAATCCCGGGACAGAAGAGACCCAGTACTTC. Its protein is CASSSNPGTEETQYF.

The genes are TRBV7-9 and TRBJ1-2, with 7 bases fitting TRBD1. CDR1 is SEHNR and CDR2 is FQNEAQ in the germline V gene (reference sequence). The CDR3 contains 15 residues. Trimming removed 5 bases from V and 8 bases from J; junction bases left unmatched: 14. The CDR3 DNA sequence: TGTGCCAGCAGCATTTTGTTAGGACAGGTGGAGGGCTACACCTTC. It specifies CASSILLGQVEGYTF.

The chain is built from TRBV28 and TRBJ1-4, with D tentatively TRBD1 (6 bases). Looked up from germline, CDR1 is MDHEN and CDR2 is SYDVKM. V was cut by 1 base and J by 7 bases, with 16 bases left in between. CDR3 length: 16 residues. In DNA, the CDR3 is TGTGCCAGCAGTTTATATAGACAGGCTAGGGGTGAAAAACTGTTTTTT. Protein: CASSLYRQARGEKLFF.

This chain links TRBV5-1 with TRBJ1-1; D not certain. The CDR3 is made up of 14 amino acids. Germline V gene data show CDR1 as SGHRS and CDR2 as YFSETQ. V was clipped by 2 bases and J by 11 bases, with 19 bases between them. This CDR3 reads CASSLPGPEAAAFF. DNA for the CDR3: TGCGCCAGCAGCTTACCGGGCCCTGAGGCTGCTGCTTTCTTT.

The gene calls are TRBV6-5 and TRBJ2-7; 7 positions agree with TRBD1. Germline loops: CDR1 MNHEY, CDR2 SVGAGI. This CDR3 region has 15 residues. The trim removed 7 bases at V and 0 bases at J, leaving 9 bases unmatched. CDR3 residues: CASNPQGKGSYEQYF. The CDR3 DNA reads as TGTGCCAGCAACCCACAGGGGAAGGGCTCCTACGAGCAGTACTTC.

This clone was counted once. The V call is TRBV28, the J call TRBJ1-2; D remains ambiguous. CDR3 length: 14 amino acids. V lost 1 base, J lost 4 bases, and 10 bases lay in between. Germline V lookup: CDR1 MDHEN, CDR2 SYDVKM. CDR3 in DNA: TGTGCCAGCAGTTTATCCGTGGATAGCTATGGCTACACCTTC. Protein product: CASSLSVDSYGYTF.

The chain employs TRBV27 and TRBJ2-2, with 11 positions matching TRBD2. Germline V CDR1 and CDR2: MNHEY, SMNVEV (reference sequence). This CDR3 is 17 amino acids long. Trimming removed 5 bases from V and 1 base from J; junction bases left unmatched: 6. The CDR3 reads CASSILGLAVNTGELFF. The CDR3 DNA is TGTGCCAGCAGTATACTGGGACTAGCGGTGAACACCGGGGAGCTGTTTTTT.

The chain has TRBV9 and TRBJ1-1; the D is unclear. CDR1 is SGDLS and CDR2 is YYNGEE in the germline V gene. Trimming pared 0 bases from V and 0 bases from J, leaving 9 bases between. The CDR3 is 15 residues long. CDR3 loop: CASSVGLNMNTEAFF. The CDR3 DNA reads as TGTGCCAGCAGCGTAGGCCTAAATATGAACACTGAAGCTTTCTTT.

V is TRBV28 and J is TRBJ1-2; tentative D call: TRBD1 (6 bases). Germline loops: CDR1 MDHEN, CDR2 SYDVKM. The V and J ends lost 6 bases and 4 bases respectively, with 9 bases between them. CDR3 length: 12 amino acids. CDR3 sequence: CASRATGYGYTF. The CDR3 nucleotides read TGTGCCAGCAGAGCGACAGGCTATGGCTACACCTTC.

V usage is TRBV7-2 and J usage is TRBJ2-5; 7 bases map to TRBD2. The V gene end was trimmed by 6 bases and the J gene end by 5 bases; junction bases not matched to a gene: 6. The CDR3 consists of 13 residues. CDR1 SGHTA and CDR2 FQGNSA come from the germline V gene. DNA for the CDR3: TGTGCCAGCAGAATAGCCGGGGGGGAGACCCAGTACTTC. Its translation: CASRIAGGETQYF.

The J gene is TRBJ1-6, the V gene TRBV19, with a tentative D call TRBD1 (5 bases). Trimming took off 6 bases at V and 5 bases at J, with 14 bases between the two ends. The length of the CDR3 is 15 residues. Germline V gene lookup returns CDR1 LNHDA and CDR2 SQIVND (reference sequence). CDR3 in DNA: TGTGCCAGTAGCCCGGCCGGGACCAATAATTCACCCCTCCACTTT. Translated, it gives CASSPAGTNNSPLHF. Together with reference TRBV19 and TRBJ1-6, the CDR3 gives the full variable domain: DGGITQSPKYLFRKEGQNVTLSCEQNLNHDAMYWYRQDPGQGLRLIYYSQIVNDFQKGDIAEGYSVSREKKESFPLTVTSAQKNPTAFYLCASSPAGTNNSPLHFGNGTRLTVT.

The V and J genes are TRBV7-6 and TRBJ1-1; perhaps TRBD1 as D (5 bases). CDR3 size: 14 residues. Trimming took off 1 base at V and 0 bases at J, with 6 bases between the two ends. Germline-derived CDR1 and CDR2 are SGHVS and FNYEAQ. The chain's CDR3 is CASSLGQMNTEAFF. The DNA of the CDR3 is TGTGCCAGCAGCTTAGGACAGATGAACACTGAAGCTTTCTTT.

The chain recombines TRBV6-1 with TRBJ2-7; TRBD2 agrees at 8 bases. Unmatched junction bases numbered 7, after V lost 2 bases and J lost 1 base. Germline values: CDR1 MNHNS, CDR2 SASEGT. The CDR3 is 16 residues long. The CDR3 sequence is CASSEQGRGASYEQYF. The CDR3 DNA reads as TGTGCCAGCAGTGAACAGGGGCGGGGGGCTTCCTACGAGCAGTACTTC.

In DNA, the CDR3 is TGTGCCAGCAGCTTATTTCAGGGCGGGGAGACCCAGTACTTC. It is translated as CASSLFQGGETQYF. The J gene is TRBJ2-5, the V gene TRBV11-2; TRBD1 or TRBD2 may be the D gene (5 bases each). The length of the CDR3 is 14 residues. In germline, CDR1 is SGHAT, CDR2 FQNNGV. The germline V and J ends were trimmed by 2 bases and 5 bases, with 12 bases remaining between them.

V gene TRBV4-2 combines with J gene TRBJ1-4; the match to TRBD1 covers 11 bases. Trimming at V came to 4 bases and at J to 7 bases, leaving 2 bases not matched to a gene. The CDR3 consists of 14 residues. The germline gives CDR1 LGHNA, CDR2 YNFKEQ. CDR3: CASSPDRGPEKLFF. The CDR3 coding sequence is TGTGCCAGCAGCCCGGACAGGGGGCCTGAAAAACTGTTTTTT.

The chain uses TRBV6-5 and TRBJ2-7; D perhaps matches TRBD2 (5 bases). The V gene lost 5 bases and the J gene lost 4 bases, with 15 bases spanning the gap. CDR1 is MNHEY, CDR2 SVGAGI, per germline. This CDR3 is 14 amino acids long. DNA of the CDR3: TGTGCCAGCAGTCCAGGAGGTGTAGGGTACGAGCAGTACTTC. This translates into CASSPGGVGYEQYF.

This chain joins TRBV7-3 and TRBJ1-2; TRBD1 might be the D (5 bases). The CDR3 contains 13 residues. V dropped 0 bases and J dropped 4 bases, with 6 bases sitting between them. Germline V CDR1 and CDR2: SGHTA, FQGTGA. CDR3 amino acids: CASSLTGTYGYTF. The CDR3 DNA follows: TGTGCCAGCAGCTTAACAGGGACCTATGGCTACACCTTC.

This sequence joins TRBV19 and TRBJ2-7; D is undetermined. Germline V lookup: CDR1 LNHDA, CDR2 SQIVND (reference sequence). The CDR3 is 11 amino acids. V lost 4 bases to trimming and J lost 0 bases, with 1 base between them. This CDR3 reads CASSNSYEQYF. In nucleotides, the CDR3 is TGTGCCAGTAGTAACTCCTACGAGCAGTACTTC.

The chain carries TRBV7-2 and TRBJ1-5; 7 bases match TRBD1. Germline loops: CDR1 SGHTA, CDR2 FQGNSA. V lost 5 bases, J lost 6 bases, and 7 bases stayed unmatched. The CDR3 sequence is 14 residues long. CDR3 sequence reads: CASSPGQDAQPQHF. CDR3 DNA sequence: TGTGCCAGCAGCCCAGGACAGGATGCTCAGCCCCAGCATTTT.

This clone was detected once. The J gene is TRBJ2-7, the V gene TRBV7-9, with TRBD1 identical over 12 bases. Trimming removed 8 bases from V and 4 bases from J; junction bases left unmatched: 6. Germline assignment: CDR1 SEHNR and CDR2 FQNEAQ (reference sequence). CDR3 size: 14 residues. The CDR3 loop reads CASGGQGAVYEQYF. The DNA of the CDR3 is TGTGCCAGCGGGGGACAGGGGGCCGTTTACGAGCAGTACTTC. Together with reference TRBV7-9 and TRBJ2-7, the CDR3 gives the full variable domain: DTGVSQNPRHKITKRGQNVTFRCDPISEHNRLYWYRQTLGQGPEFLTYFQNEAQLEKSRLLSDRFSAERPKGSFSTLEIQRTEQGDSAMYLCASGGQGAVYEQYFGPGTRLTVT.

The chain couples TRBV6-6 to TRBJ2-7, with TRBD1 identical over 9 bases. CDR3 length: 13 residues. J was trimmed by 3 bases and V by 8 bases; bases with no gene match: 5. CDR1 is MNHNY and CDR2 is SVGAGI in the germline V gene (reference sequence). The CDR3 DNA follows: TGTGCCAGCGGGGGACAGGGTTACTACGAGCAGTACTTC. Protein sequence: CASGGQGYYEQYF.

The CDR3 loop is CASSWGQSSGNTIYF. In DNA form, the CDR3 reads TGTGCCAGCAGCTGGGGACAGAGCTCTGGAAACACCATATATTTT. The V call is TRBV7-2, the J call TRBJ1-3; 7 bases match TRBD1. Germline V CDR1 and CDR2: SGHTA, FQGNSA. Trimming took 4 bases from V and 0 from J; bases not matched to a gene: 3. The CDR3 spans 15 residues. The variable domain in full, with the rest retrieved from reference TRBV7-2 and TRBJ1-3, is GAGVSQSPSNKVTEKGKDVELRCDPISGHTALYWYRQSLGQGLEFLIYFQGNSAPDKSGLPSDRFSAERTGGSVSTLTIQRTQQEDSAVYLCASSWGQSSGNTIYFGEGSWLTVV.

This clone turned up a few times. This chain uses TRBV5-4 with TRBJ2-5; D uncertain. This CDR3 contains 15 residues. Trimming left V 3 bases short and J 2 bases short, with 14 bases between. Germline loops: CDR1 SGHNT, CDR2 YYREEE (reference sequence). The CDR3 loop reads CASSSLQVSQETQYF. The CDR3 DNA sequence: TGTGCCAGCAGCTCCCTCCAGGTGTCTCAAGAGACCCAGTACTTC.

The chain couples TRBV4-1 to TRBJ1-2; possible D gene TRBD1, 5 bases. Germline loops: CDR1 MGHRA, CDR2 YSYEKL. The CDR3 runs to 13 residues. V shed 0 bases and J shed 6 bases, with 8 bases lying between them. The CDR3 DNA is TGCGCCAGCAGCCAAGACACAGGAGATGGCTACACCTTC. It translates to CASSQDTGDGYTF.

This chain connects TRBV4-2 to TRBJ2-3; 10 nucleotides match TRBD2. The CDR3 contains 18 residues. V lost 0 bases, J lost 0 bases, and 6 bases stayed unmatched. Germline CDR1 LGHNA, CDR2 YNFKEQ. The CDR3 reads CASSQDWLAGASTDTQYF. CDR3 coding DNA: TGTGCCAGCAGCCAAGACTGGCTAGCGGGAGCGAGCACAGATACGCAGTATTTT.

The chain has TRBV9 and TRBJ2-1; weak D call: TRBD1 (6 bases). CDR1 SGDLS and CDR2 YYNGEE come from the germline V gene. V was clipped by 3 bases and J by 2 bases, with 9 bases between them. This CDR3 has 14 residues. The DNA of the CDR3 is TGTGCCAGCAGCGCCCAGGGGACCTACAATGAGCAGTTCTTC. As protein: CASSAQGTYNEQFF.

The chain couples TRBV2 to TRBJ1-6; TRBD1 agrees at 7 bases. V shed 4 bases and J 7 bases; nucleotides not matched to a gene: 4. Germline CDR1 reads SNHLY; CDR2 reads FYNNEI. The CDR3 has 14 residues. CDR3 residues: CASSGGQRNSPLHF. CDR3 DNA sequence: TGTGCCAGCAGTGGGGGACAGCGGAATTCACCCCTCCACTTT.

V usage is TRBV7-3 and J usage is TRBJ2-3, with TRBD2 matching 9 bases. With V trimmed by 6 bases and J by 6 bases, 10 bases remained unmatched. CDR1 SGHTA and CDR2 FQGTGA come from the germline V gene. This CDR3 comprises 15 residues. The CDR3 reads CASRNPGLASDTQYF. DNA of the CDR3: TGTGCCAGCAGGAACCCGGGACTAGCTAGCGATACGCAGTATTTT. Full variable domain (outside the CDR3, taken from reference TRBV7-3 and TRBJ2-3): GAGVSQTPSNKVTEKGKYVELRCDPISGHTALYWYRQSLGQGPEFLIYFQGTGAADDSGLPNDRFFAVRPEGSVSTLKIQRTERGDSAVYLCASRNPGLASDTQYFGPGTRLTVL.

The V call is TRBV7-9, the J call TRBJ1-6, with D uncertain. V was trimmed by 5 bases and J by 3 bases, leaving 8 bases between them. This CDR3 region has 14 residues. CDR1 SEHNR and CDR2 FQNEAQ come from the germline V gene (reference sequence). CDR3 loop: CASSAGDYNSPLHF. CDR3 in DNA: TGTGCCAGCAGCGCCGGGGACTATAATTCACCCCTCCACTTT. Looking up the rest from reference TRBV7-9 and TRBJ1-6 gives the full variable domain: DTGVSQNPRHKITKRGQNVTFRCDPISEHNRLYWYRQTLGQGPEFLTYFQNEAQLEKSRLLSDRFSAERPKGSFSTLEIQRTEQGDSAMYLCASSAGDYNSPLHFGNGTRLTVT.